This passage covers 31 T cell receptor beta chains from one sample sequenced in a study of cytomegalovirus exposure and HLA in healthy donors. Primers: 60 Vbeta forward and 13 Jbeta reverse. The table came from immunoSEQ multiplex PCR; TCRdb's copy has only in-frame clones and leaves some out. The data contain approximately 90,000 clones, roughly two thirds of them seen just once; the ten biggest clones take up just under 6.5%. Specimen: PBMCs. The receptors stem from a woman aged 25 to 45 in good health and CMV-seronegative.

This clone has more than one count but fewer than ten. DNA of the CDR3: TGTGCCAGCAGCTTAGCGGCCGTTAGCGTAGAGACCCAGTACTTC. Translating it yields CASSLAAVSVETQYF. The chain recombines TRBV7-2 with TRBJ2-5, with D possibly being TRBD2 (5 bases). Germline V lookup: CDR1 SGHTA, CDR2 FQGNSA. The CDR3 is made up of 15 amino acids. V was pared by 0 bases and J by 4 bases, with 12 bases between.

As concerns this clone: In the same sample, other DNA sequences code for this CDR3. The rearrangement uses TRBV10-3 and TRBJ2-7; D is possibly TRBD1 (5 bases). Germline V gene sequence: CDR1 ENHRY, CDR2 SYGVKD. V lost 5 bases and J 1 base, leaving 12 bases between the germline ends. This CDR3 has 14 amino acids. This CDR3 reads CAISRDSPSYEQYF. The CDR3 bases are TGTGCCATCAGTCGTGACAGTCCTTCCTACGAGCAGTACTTC.

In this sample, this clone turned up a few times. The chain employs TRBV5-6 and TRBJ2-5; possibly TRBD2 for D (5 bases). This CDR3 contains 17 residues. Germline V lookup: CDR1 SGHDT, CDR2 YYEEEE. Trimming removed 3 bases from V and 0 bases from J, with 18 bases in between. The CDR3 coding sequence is TGTGCCAGCAGCTCCTCTGTGCGTGCGCGGGACCAAGAGACCCAGTACTTC. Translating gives CASSSSVRARDQETQYF.

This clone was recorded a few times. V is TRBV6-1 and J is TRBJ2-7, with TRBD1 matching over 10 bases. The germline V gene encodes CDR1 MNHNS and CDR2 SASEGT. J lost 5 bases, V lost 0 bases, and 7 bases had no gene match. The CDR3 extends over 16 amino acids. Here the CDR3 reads CASSEAQGTGDDEQYF. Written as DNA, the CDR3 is TGTGCCAGCAGTGAAGCGCAGGGGACAGGGGACGACGAGCAGTACTTC.

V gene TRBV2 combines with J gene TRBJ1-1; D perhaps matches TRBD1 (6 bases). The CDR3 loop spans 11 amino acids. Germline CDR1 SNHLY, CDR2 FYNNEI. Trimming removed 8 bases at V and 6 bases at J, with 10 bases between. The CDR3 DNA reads TGTGCCAGCCAGGGGTCGTCTGAAGCTTTCTTT. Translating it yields CASQGSSEAFF.

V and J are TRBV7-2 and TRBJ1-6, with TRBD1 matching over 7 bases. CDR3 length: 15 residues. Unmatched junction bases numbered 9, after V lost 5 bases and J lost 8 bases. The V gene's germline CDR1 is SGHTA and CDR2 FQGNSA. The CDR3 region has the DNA TGTGCCAGCAGCCCCCGAAGAACAGGGGATTCACCCCTCCACTTT. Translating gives CASSPRRTGDSPLHF.

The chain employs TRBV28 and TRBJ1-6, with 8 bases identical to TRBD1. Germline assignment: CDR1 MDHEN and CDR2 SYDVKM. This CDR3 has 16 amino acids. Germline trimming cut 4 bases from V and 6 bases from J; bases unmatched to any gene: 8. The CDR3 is CASSYSVDRANSPLHF. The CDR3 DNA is TGTGCCAGCAGTTATTCGGTGGACAGGGCTAATTCACCCCTCCACTTT. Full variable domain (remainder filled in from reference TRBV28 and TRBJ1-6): DVKVTQSSRYLVKRTGEKVFLECVQDMDHENMFWYRQDPGLGLRLIYFSYDVKMKEKGDIPEGYSVSREKKERFSLILESASTNQTSMYLCASSYSVDRANSPLHFGNGTRLTVT.

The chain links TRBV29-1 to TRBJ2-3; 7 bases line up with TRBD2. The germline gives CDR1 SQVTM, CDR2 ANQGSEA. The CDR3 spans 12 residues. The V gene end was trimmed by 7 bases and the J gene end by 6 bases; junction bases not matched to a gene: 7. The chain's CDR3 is CSAAAGVDTQYF. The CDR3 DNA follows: TGCAGCGCAGCTGCGGGAGTTGATACGCAGTATTTT.

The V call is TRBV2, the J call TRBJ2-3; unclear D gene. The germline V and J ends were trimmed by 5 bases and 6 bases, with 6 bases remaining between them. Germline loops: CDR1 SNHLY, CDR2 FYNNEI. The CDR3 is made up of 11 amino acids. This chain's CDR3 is CASSHGDTQYF. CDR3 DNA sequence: TGTGCCAGCAGTCACGGGGATACGCAGTATTTT.

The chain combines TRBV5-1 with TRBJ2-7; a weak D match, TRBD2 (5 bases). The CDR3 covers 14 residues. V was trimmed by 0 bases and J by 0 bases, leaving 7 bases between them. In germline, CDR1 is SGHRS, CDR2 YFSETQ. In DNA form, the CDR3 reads TGCGCCAGCAGCTTGGAGCGGAGCTCCTACGAGCAGTACTTC. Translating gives CASSLERSSYEQYF.

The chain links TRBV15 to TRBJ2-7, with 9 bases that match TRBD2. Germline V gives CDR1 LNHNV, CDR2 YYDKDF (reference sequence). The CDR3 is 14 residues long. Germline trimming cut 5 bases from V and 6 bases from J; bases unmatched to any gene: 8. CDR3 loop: CATSLRGGGAEQYF. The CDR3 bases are TGTGCCACCAGCTTGCGGGGGGGAGGGGCCGAGCAGTACTTC.

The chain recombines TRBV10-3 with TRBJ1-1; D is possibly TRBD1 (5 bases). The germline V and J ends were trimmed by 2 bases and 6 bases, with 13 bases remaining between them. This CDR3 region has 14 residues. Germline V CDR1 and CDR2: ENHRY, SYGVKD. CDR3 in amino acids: CAISEGDWVSEAFF. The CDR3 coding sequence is TGTGCCATCAGTGAGGGGGACTGGGTGTCTGAAGCTTTCTTT.

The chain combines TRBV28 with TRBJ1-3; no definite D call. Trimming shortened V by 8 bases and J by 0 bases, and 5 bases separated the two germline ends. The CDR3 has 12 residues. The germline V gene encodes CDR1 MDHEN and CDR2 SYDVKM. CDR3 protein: CASLYSGNTIYF. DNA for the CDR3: TGTGCCAGCCTTTACTCTGGAAACACCATATATTTT. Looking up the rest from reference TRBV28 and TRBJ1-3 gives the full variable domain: DVKVTQSSRYLVKRTGEKVFLECVQDMDHENMFWYRQDPGLGLRLIYFSYDVKMKEKGDIPEGYSVSREKKERFSLILESASTNQTSMYLCASLYSGNTIYFGEGSWLTVV.

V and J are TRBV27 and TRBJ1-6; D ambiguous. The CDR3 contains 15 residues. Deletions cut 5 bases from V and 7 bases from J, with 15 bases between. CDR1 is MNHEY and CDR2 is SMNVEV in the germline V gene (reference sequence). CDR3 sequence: CASSRKWGDNSPLHF. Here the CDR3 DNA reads TGTGCCAGCAGTAGAAAGTGGGGAGACAATTCACCCCTCCACTTT.

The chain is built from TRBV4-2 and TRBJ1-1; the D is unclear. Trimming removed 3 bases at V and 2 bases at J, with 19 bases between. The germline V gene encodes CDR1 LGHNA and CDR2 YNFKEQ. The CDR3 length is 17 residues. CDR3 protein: CASSQEKRPPGNTEAFF. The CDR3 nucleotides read TGTGCCAGCAGCCAGGAAAAGCGCCCACCCGGTAACACTGAAGCTTTCTTT.

The CDR3 spells CASSSDREATNEKLFF. The CDR3, as DNA: TGTGCCAGCAGTTCAGACAGAGAAGCAACTAATGAAAAACTGTTTTTT. This chain uses TRBV6-6 with TRBJ1-4; D is possibly TRBD1 (5 bases). Germline V CDR1 and CDR2: MNHNY, SVGAGI (reference sequence). V dropped 4 bases and J dropped 0 bases, with 12 bases sitting between them. CDR3 length: 16 amino acids.

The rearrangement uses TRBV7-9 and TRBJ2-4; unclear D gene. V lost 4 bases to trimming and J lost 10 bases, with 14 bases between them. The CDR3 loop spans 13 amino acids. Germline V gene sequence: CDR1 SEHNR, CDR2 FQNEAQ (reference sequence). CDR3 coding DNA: TGTGCCAGCAGCTCCAGGTTGTCCTTTATTCAGTACTTC. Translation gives CASSSRLSFIQYF.

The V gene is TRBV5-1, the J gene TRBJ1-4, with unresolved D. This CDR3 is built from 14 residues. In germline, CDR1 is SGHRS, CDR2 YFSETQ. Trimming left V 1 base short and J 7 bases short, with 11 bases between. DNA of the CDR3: TGCGCCAGCAGCTTGTCGGCCGGAGGTGAAAAACTGTTTTTT. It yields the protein CASSLSAGGEKLFF. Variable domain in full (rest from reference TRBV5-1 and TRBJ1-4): KAGVTQTPRYLIKTRGQQVTLSCSPISGHRSVSWYQQTPGQGLQFLFEYFSETQRNKGNFPGRFSGRQFSNSRSEMNVSTLELGDSALYLCASSLSAGGEKLFFGSGTQLSVL.

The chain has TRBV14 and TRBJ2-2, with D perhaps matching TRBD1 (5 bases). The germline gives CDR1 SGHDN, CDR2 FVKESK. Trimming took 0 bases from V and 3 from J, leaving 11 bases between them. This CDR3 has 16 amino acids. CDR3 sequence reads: CASSQDLATDTGELFF. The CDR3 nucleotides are TGTGCCAGCAGCCAAGATCTGGCGACAGACACCGGGGAGCTGTTTTTT.

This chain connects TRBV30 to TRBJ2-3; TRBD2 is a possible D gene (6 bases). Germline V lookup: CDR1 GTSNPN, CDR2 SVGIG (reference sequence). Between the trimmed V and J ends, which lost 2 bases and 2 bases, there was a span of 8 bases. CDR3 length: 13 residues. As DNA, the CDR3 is TGTGCCTGGAGTCGGGGGACCACAGATACGCAGTATTTT. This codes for CAWSRGTTDTQYF.

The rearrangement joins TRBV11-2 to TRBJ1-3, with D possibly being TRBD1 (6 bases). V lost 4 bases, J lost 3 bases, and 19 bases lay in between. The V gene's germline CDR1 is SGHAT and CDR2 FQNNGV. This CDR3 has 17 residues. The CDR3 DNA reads TGTGCCAGCAGCTCCGCTGGGAGGGGGTTCCATGGAAACACCATATATTTT. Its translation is CASSSAGRGFHGNTIYF.

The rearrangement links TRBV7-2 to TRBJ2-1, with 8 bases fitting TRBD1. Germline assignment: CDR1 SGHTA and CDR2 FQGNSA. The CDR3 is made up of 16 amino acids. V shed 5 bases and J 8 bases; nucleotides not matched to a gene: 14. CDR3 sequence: CASSESGGNTHDEQFF. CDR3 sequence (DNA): TGTGCCAGCAGCGAGTCAGGGGGCAATACGCATGATGAGCAGTTCTTC.

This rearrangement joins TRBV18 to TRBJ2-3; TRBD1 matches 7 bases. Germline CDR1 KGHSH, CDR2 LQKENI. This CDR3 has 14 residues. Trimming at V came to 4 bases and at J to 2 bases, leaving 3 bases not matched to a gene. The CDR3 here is CASSQGAYTDTQYF. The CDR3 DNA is TGTGCCAGCTCACAGGGGGCGTACACAGATACGCAGTATTTT. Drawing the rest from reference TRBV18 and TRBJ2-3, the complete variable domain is NAGVMQNPRHLVRRRGQEARLRCSPMKGHSHVYWYRQLPEEGLKFMVYLQKENIIDESGMPKERFSAEFPKEGPSILRIQQVVRGDSAAYFCASSQGAYTDTQYFGPGTRLTVL.

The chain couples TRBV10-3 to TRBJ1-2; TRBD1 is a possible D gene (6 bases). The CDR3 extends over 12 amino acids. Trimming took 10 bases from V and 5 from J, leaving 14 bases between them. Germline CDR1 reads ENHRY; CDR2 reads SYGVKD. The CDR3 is CATRGAGYGYTF. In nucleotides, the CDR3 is TGTGCCACCAGGGGAGCGGGATATGGCTACACCTTC.

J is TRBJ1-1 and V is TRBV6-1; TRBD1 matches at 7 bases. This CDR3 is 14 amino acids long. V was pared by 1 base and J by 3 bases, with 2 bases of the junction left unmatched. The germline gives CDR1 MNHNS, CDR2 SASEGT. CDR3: CASSEVGGHTEAFF. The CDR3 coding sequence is TGTGCCAGCAGTGAAGTAGGGGGCCACACTGAAGCTTTCTTT.

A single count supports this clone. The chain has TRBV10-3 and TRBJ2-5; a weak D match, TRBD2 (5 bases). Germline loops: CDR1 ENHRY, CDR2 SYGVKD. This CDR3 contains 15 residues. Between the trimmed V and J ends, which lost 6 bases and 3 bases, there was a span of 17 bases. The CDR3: CAISLSREAKETQYF. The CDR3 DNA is TGTGCCATCAGCCTATCTCGGGAAGCGAAAGAGACCCAGTACTTC.

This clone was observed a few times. This CDR3 reads CASISGGSGANVLTF. In nucleotides, the CDR3 is TGTGCCAGCATCAGTGGGGGGTCTGGGGCCAACGTCCTGACTTTC. The V gene is TRBV6-5, the J gene TRBJ2-6; D is possibly TRBD2 (6 bases). The CDR3 is 15 amino acids. V lost 7 bases and J lost 1, with 11 bases in between. Germline V lookup: CDR1 MNHEY, CDR2 SVGAGI.

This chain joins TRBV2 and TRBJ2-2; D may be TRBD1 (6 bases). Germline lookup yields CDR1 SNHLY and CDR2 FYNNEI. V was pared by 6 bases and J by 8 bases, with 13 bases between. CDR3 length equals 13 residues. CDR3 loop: CASRDTGRGELFF. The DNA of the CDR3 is TGTGCCAGCAGGGACACAGGGAGAGGGGAGCTGTTTTTT. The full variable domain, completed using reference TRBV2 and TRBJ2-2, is EPEVTQTPSHQVTQMGQEVILRCVPISNHLYFYWYRQILGQKVEFLVSFYNNEISEKSEIFDDQFSVERPDGSNFTLKIRSTKLEDSAMYFCASRDTGRGELFFGEGSRLTVL.

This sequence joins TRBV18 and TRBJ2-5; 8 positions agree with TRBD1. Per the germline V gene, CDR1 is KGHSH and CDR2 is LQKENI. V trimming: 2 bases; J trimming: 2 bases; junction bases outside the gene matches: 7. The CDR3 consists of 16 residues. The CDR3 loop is CASSPLTGGLQETQYF. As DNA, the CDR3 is TGTGCCAGCTCACCATTAACAGGGGGATTGCAAGAGACCCAGTACTTC.

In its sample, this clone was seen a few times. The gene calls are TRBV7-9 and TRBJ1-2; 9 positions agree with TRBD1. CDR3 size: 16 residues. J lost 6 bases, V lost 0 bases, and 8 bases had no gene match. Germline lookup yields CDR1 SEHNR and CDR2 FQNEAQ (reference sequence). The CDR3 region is CASSLAYRDREDGYTF. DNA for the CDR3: TGTGCCAGCAGCTTAGCCTACCGGGACAGGGAGGATGGCTACACCTTC.

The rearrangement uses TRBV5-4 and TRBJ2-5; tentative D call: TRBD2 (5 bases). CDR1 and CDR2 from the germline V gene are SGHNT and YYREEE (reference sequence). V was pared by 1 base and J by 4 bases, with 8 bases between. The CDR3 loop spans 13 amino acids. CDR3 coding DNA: TGTGCCAGCAGCTTGCAGGAGGCAGAGACCCAGTACTTC. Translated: CASSLQEAETQYF.